The sequence of this T cell receptor (beta chain) was determined in a study of OX40 agonist ivuxolimab in advanced cancers. In terms of the full investigation: The costimulatory receptor OX40 (CD134) was targeted by ivuxolimab, a fully human IgG2 agonistic monoclonal antibody. Intravenous ivuxolimab was administered to patients every 2 weeks at six dose levels: 0.01, 0.1, 0.3, 1.5, 3 and 10 mg/kg. Of the roughly 52 dose-escalation patients, hepatocellular carcinoma was present in some 19, melanoma in around 15, renal cell carcinoma in 9 and head and neck cancer in 9. In the dose-escalation cohort, around four fifths of patients were male, and the mean age was roughly 60 years with a range of roughly 23 to 79. Prior anti-PD-1, anti-PD-L1 or anti-CTLA-4 therapy was permitted, and 40% of dose-escalation patients had received checkpoint inhibitors. Partial responses occurred in three dose-escalation patients, of whom one had hepatocellular carcinoma and two had cutaneous melanoma. Peripheral TCRbeta sequencing was intended to test whether TCR sequence diversity was altered and clonal T-cell expansion was caused by ivuxolimab. The paper reports the monotherapy dose-escalation portion (N of about 50 patients) of the phase I ivuxolimab trial. The paper's findings and limits, for the study overall: After ivuxolimab, more expanded clones were found on average in CD8+ T cells than in CD4+ T cells. Low levels of normalized T-cell clonal expansion were also seen in some patients who did not respond. In partial responders in the 0.1-3.0 mg/kg groups, normalized peripheral clonal expansion was found to be among the lowest, especially among CD8+ T cells. The antigen specificity of the peripheral T cells that underwent clonal expansion was not determined. At doses of 0.1 to 3.0 mg/kg, clonal expansion of both CD4+ and CD8+ T cells in blood was seen between baseline and week 6.

The trial excluded patients who had a history of autoimmune disease or were on systemic immunosuppression. Peripheral blood for TCR sequencing was collected from all dose cohorts at baseline, on cycle 4 day 1, and on cycle 7 day 1. Samples came from an open-label, multicenter, first-in-human phase I dose-escalation trial of ivuxolimab. Adults with locally advanced or metastatic melanoma, renal cell carcinoma, hepatocellular carcinoma or head and neck squamous cell carcinoma were enrolled in the trial. Before TCR sequencing, CD4+ T cells and CD8+ T cells were sorted from peripheral blood as separate populations. V and J are trimmed by 0 bases and 3 bases, and the gene matches miss 6 bases of the junction. CDR1 is given as KGHSH and CDR2 as LQKENI, both from the germline V gene. Including the terminal cysteine and phenylalanine, the CDR3 comprises 16 residues. The read is trimmed to its CDR3 DNA, 48 bases read in frame from base 1.

As concerns this clone: The target of this receptor is not known. No base quality information exists; no much larger clone differs at one position.

Genomic DNA was isolated from the sorted cells so that the TCRbeta CDR3 region could be sequenced. TCRbeta CDR3 regions were sequenced using the immunoSEQ Assay. As stored in TCRdb, this immuneACCESS dataset retains in-frame rearrangements with V and J assigned. A fraction of the clones does not appear; measured against another copy, unresolved V genes explain less than half of the discrepancy, and the remainder lacks a known reason. This sample is represented by 99,000 or so clones; around 90% of them were singletons. The top ten constitute about 0.31% of the sample. Specimen: CD4+ or CD8+ T cells sorted from blood, collected in a trial of the OX40 agonist ivuxolimab. The chain was built from TRBV18 and TRBJ2-3; 7 central nucleotides agree with TRBD2. This receptor was identified in an adult with an advanced solid tumor such as melanoma, head and neck, liver or kidney cancer. The sequence in DNA is TGTGCCAGCTCACCACCTGCGGGAGCGGTGACAGATACGCAGTATTTT. It specifies CASSPPAGAVTDTQYF.